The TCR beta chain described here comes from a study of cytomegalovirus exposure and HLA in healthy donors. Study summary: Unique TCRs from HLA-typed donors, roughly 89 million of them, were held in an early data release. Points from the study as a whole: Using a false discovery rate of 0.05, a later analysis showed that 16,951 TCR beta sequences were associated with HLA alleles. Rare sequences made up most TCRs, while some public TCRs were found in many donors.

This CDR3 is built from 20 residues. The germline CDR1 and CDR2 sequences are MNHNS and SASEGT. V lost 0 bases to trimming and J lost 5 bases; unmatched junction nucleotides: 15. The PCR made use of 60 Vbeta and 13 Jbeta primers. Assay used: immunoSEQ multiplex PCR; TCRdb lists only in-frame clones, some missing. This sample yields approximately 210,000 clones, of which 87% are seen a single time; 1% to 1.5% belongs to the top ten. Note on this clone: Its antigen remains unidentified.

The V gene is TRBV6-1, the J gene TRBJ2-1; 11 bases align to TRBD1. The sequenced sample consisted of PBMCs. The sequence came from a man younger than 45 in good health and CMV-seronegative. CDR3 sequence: CASSEALGMIGQGAHNEQFF. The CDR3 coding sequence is TGTGCCAGCAGTGAAGCGCTTGGGATGATCGGACAGGGGGCTCACAATGAGCAGTTCTTC.